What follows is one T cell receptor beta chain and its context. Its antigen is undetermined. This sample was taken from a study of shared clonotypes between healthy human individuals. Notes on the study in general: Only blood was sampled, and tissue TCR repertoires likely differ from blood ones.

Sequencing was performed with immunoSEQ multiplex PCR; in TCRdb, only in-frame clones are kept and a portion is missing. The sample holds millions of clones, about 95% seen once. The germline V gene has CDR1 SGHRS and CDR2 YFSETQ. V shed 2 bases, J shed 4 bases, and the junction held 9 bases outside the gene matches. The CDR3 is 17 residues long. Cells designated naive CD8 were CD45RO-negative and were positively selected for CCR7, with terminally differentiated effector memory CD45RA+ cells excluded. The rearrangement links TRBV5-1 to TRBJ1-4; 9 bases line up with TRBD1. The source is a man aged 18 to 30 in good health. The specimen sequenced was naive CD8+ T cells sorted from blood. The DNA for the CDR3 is TGCGCCAGCAGCTTTCAGACGACAGGGGGGCTTAATGAAAAACTGTTTTTT. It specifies CASSFQTTGGLNEKLFF.